The clone carrying this T cell receptor (beta chain) was seen at least ten times. Unique molecular identifiers were used to barcode this TCRbeta library. TCRdb analysed the PCR reads with MiXCR anew, one entry per CDR3 protein. The sample carries approximately 490,000 distinct CDR3 sequences, 10% recorded once. The data were taken from a study of T-cell reconstitution after alpha-beta-depleted transplantation in children. The CDR3 runs 11 residues. V shed 6 bases and J shed 11 bases, with 14 bases lying between them. CDR1 MDHEN and CDR2 SYDVKM come from the germline V gene. The rearrangement links TRBV28 to TRBJ2-7, with TRBD2 as a possible D gene (5 bases). This TCR was recovered from a child aged 2 to 15 with inherited bone marrow failure, due to receive a stem cell transplant. Sequencing used PBMCs, obtained before TCRalphabeta/CD19-depleted stem cell transplant. The CDR3 sequence: CASSQMEVEYF. The CDR3 DNA reads TGTGCCAGCAGCCAAATGGAGGTGGAGTACTTC.